Given below is one T cell receptor (beta chain) in context. Since all of the isolated RNA was reverse transcribed, expressed TCRB transcripts were what got sequenced. Sequenced by immunoSEQ multiplex PCR; TCRdb stores in-frame clones only, minus some. The sample lists under 200,000 clones, over 7.5% occurring once. This specimen belongs to a study of beta chain features in type 1 diabetes. Study overall: Examination of sorted cells across all samples involved over 95 million cells.

This TCR came from a man between 18 and 29 years old in good health. What was sequenced was central memory CD4+ T cells from blood.

CDR3 protein: CASQVYGGYTF. In DNA form, the CDR3 reads TGTGCCAGCCAGGTTTATGGTGGCTACACCTTC. V usage is TRBV28 and J usage is TRBJ1-2, with D unresolved. The length of the CDR3 is 11 residues. V was shortened by 8 bases and J by 7 bases, with 11 bases between the two germline ends. Germline values: CDR1 MDHEN, CDR2 SYDVKM.